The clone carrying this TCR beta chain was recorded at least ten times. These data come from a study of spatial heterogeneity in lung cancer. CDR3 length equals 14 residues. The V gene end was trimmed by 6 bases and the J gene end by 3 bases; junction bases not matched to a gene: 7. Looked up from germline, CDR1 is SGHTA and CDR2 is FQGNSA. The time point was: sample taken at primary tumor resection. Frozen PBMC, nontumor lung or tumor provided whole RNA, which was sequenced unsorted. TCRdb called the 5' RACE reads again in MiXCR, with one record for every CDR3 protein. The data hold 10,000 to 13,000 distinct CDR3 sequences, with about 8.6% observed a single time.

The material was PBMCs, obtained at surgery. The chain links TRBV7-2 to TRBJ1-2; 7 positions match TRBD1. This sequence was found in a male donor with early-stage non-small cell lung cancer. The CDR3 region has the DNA TGTGCCAGCAGTCCTCAGGGGGGGGACTATGGCTACACCTTC. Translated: CASSPQGGDYGYTF.